The 20 T cell receptor beta chains listed next were all sequenced from one sample in a study of blood T cell repertoires in COVID-19. Measured with immunoSEQ multiplex PCR; TCRdb has only the in-frame clones, and not every one. This table holds approximately 300,000 clones, 75% to 90% found once. Sequenced: peripheral blood. All receptors derive from a woman in her fifties or sixties who had recovered from COVID-19.

V gene TRBV5-4 combines with J gene TRBJ2-5; TRBD2 is a possible D gene (6 bases). Germline V lookup: CDR1 SGHNT, CDR2 YYREEE (reference sequence). This CDR3 has 16 residues. V was cut by 0 bases and J by 5 bases, with 17 bases left in between. For the CDR3, the DNA is TGTGCCAGCAGCTTGGGGGTTAGCGGTGGAAGTGAGACCCAGTACTTC. Translation: CASSLGVSGGSETQYF.

With respect to this clone: The sample has other DNA sequences that encode this CDR3 too. V and J are TRBV9 and TRBJ1-1, with 8 bases fitting TRBD1. The CDR3 loop spans 14 amino acids. With 4 bases clipped from V and 4 bases from J, the junction kept 6 bases outside the gene matches. Germline-derived CDR1 and CDR2 are SGDLS and YYNGEE. The CDR3 nucleotides are TGTGCCAGCAGCCGACAGGGGATCGGCACTGAAGCTTTCTTT. Amino acid sequence: CASSRQGIGTEAFF.

The J gene is TRBJ1-1, the V gene TRBV2; TRBD1 agrees at 9 bases. The CDR3 spans 14 residues. Per the germline V gene, CDR1 is SNHLY and CDR2 is FYNNEI. J lost 6 bases, V lost 6 bases, and 8 bases had no gene match. CDR3 residues: CASSLEGQGAEAFF. The CDR3 DNA reads as TGTGCCAGCAGCCTTGAGGGACAGGGAGCTGAAGCTTTCTTT. Supplemented by reference TRBV2 and TRBJ1-1, the full variable domain reads EPEVTQTPSHQVTQMGQEVILRCVPISNHLYFYWYRQILGQKVEFLVSFYNNEISEKSEIFDDQFSVERPDGSNFTLKIRSTKLEDSAMYFCASSLEGQGAEAFFGQGTRLTVV.

This sequence joins TRBV7-9 and TRBJ2-7, with TRBD2 matching over 11 bases. CDR3 length: 15 residues. Unmatched junction bases numbered 6, after V lost 5 bases and J lost 3 bases. Germline assignment: CDR1 SEHNR and CDR2 FQNEAQ (reference sequence). CDR3 protein: CASSTRLAGNYEQYF. The DNA of the CDR3 is TGTGCCAGCAGCACCAGACTAGCGGGGAACTACGAGCAGTACTTC.

The chain links TRBV6-2 or TRBV6-3 to TRBJ2-7, with D possibly being TRBD2 (6 bases). Per the germline V gene, CDR1 is MNHEY and CDR2 is SVGEGT. The V gene lost 4 bases and the J gene lost 6 bases, with 16 bases spanning the gap. The CDR3 has 14 amino acids. The CDR3 spells CASSSGGARGEQYF. In DNA, the CDR3 is TGTGCCAGCAGTTCGGGCGGGGCTAGAGGCGAGCAGTACTTC.

The chain links TRBV6-5 to TRBJ2-7, with TRBD1 matching 7 bases. The CDR3 covers 13 residues. Germline CDR1 is MNHEY and CDR2 is SVGAGI. Unmatched junction bases numbered 8, after V lost 8 bases and J lost 4 bases. The CDR3 DNA sequence: TGTGCCAGCGTTCTGGGACAGACATACGAGCAGTACTTC. The encoded protein is CASVLGQTYEQYF.

This clone was seen just once. This chain links TRBV27 with TRBJ1-6, with D tentatively TRBD1 (5 bases). The V and J ends lost 6 bases and 10 bases respectively, with 16 bases between them. The CDR3 is 14 residues long. CDR1 is MNHEY, CDR2 SMNVEV, per germline (reference sequence). The DNA of the CDR3 is TGTGCCAGCAGGGATCAGGGTCTTCGGTCACCCCTCCACTTT. Encoded protein: CASRDQGLRSPLHF.

The gene calls are TRBV3-1 (or the pseudogene TRBV3-2) and TRBJ1-4; 7 nucleotides align to TRBD1. Unmatched junction bases numbered 6, after V lost 4 bases and J lost 4 bases. The CDR3 is 15 amino acids. The germline CDR1 and CDR2 sequences are LGHDT and YNNKEL (reference sequence). Here the CDR3 reads CASSRGTDDNEKLFF. The DNA of the CDR3 is TGTGCCAGCAGCCGCGGGACAGACGATAATGAAAAACTGTTTTTT.

This chain links TRBV14 with TRBJ2-5, with D possibly matching TRBD1 (6 bases). The V end lost 0 bases, the J end lost 2 bases, and 25 bases lay between the germline ends. CDR3 length: 20 amino acids. Looked up from germline, CDR1 is SGHDN and CDR2 is FVKESK. The CDR3 DNA follows: TGTGCCAGCAGCCAAGAAAACGTTTTCGGTCGGACAGCTATACAAGAGACCCAGTACTTC. It specifies CASSQENVFGRTAIQETQYF.

The rearrangement links TRBV7-3 to TRBJ2-1; D ambiguous. Trimming left V 0 bases short and J 3 bases short, with 6 bases between. This CDR3 region has 14 residues. The germline V gene encodes CDR1 SGHTA and CDR2 FQGTGA. The CDR3 region has the DNA TGTGCCAGCAGCTTAACGGCCAGCTACAATGAGCAGTTCTTC. This gives the protein CASSLTASYNEQFF.

The chain couples TRBV9 to TRBJ1-5; D possibly corresponds to TRBD1 (5 bases). Trimming removed 0 bases from V and 4 bases from J, with 20 bases in between. This CDR3 region has 18 residues. Germline V gene lookup returns CDR1 SGDLS and CDR2 YYNGEE. CDR3 DNA: TGTGCCAGCAGCGTAGAGGCCAGGGCAACGCCTGGGAATCAGCCCCAGCATTTT. Its translation is CASSVEARATPGNQPQHF.

This rearrangement joins TRBV6-5 to TRBJ2-5, with TRBD1 as a possible D gene (6 bases). This CDR3 spans 15 amino acids. Trimming pared 2 bases from V and 3 bases from J, leaving 13 bases between. CDR1 and CDR2 (germline): MNHEY, SVGAGI. CDR3 protein: CASSYVRGGEETQYF. CDR3 DNA sequence: TGTGCCAGCAGTTACGTTAGAGGGGGAGAAGAGACCCAGTACTTC.

This clone was counted only a few times. This chain connects TRBV11-2 to TRBJ2-7; the D gene is possibly TRBD2 (6 bases). The V end was cut by 4 bases, the J end by 7 bases, with 8 bases between. CDR1 SGHAT and CDR2 FQNNGV come from the germline V gene. This CDR3 has 11 residues. The CDR3 sequence: CASSSGLEQYF. The CDR3 DNA follows: TGTGCCAGCAGCTCGGGACTGGAGCAGTACTTC.

The gene calls are TRBV7-2 and TRBJ2-7; 14 positions match TRBD2. J lost 6 bases, V lost 5 bases, and 6 bases had no gene match. This CDR3 spans 15 amino acids. The germline V gene has CDR1 SGHTA and CDR2 FQGNSA. The CDR3 nucleotides are TGTGCCAGCAGCCCCGGGGGGACTAGCGGGAGCGAGCAGTACTTC. Protein sequence: CASSPGGTSGSEQYF.

The CDR3 DNA reads as TGCAGTGCTAGTAGTCAGGAGACCCAGTACTTC. The encoded protein is CSASSQETQYF. The rearrangement links TRBV20-1 to TRBJ2-5; the D is unclear. The V end was cut by 3 bases, the J end by 5 bases, with 7 bases between. The CDR3 length is 11 residues. Per the germline V gene, CDR1 is DFQATT and CDR2 is SNEGSKA (reference sequence).

This clone was found once. The V and J genes are TRBV7-9 and TRBJ2-6, with 9 bases lining up with TRBD1. This CDR3 spans 17 amino acids. Germline V gene lookup returns CDR1 SEHNR and CDR2 FQNEAQ (reference sequence). V gave up 3 bases and J gave up 4 bases; unmatched junction bases: 7. CDR3 residues: CASSLEGTGRGANVLTF. DNA for the CDR3: TGTGCCAGCAGCTTGGAGGGGACAGGGCGAGGGGCCAACGTCCTGACTTTC. Full variable domain (rest looked up from reference TRBV7-9 and TRBJ2-6): DTGVSQNPRHKITKRGQNVTFRCDPISEHNRLYWYRQTLGQGPEFLTYFQNEAQLEKSRLLSDRFSAERPKGSFSTLEIQRTEQGDSAMYLCASSLEGTGRGANVLTFGAGSRLTVL.

A few counts support this clone. The rearrangement joins TRBV5-1 to TRBJ1-5; D remains ambiguous. The CDR3 contains 15 residues. Trimming took off 0 bases at V and 0 bases at J, with 7 bases between the two ends. The V gene's germline CDR1 is SGHRS and CDR2 YFSETQ. The CDR3 DNA follows: TGCGCCAGCAGCTTGGACGGGGATAGCAATCAGCCCCAGCATTTT. It encodes CASSLDGDSNQPQHF.

V is TRBV12-5 and J is TRBJ2-3, with 8 bases aligning to TRBD1. The CDR3 totals 16 residues. J gave up 4 bases and V 1 base, and 7 bases lay outside the gene matches. Germline CDR1 is LGHNT and CDR2 is FRNRAP. The CDR3 is CASGLGTGSPSDTQYF. The CDR3 DNA reads as TGTGCTAGTGGTTTGGGGACAGGGAGTCCCTCAGATACGCAGTATTTT.

The gene calls are TRBV25-1 and TRBJ1-1, with TRBD1 identical over 7 bases. The V gene's germline CDR1 is MGHDK and CDR2 SYGVNS. Germline trimming cut 2 bases from V and 2 bases from J; bases unmatched to any gene: 11. The CDR3 is 17 residues long. CDR3 region: CASSEARTGVPNTEAFF. The CDR3 coding sequence is TGTGCCAGCAGTGAAGCCAGAACAGGGGTCCCAAACACTGAAGCTTTCTTT.

This chain joins TRBV19 and TRBJ1-2; 8 bases map to TRBD1. V lost 4 bases, J lost 0 bases, and 4 bases stayed unmatched. Germline-derived CDR1 and CDR2 are LNHDA and SQIVND (reference sequence). CDR3 length: 15 amino acids. The CDR3 sequence: CASSTGQGANYGYTF. The CDR3 DNA reads TGTGCCAGTAGTACCGGACAGGGCGCTAACTATGGCTACACCTTC.